Below, one T cell receptor beta chain is given with its context. The data derive from a study of T cells in Graves' hyperthyroidism and ophthalmopathy. About the research overall: Blood from the periphery was taken at initial diagnosis, before any treatment.

Using RNA transcripts as the source, TCR beta CDR3 regions were amplified. HTBI primers were the set used in a first-round RT-PCR of the TCR CDR3. TCRdb ran MiXCR on the multiplex PCR reads and lists one entry per CDR3 protein. The sample lists around 340,000 distinct CDR3 sequences, 18% seen once, with about half in the top ten. Hyperthyroidism, newly diagnosed and lasting under 2 months, affected patients aged 18 to 65. Clinical symptoms, serum thyroxine, TRAb, thyroid ultrasound and orbital computed tomography established diagnosis. With 6 bases removed from V and 5 bases from J, the gap between germline ends came to 17 bases. The CDR3 has 14 residues. CDR1 and CDR2 (germline): DFQATT, SNEGSKA (reference sequence).

The V gene is TRBV20-1, the J gene TRBJ1-5, with D uncertain. The source is a woman aged 50 to 60 with Graves' hyperthyroidism. Sample: blood. CDR3 sequence: CSAEQTTLDQPQHF. As DNA, the CDR3 is TGCAGTGCCGAGCAGACTACCTTGGATCAGCCCCAGCATTTT.